This entry concerns a single T cell receptor beta chain. The antigen is not known. Distinct nucleotide sequences in the sample also encode this CDR3. Naive-designated CD8 cells lacked CD45RO, were positively enriched for CCR7, and omitted terminally differentiated effector memory CD45RA+ cells. Healthy adults negative for HIV, lacking recent acute infections or vaccinations, served as donors. Data came from immunoSEQ multiplex PCR; TCRdb stores just in-frame clones and leaves some out. Among roughly 2 million clones listed, approximately 94% were seen once. The data were obtained in a study of shared clonotypes between healthy human individuals. As for the study in general: Three men and a couple of women, aged 18 to 49, were donors. Each donor's CD8 memory used one plate, CD8 naive two, each CD4 subset three. Whole-study results and caveats: An anticipated effect of sequencing depth on clonotype sharing among donors was recognized.

Germline V gene lookup returns CDR1 ENHRY and CDR2 SYGVKD. With 2 bases removed from V and 7 bases from J, the gap between germline ends came to 9 bases. This CDR3 is built from 12 residues. The clonotype comes from a man between 18 and 29 years old in good health. Material for sequencing was naive CD8+ T cells sorted from blood. The V and J genes are TRBV10-3 and TRBJ2-7; D is possibly TRBD1 or TRBD2 (6 bases each). CDR3 sequence reads: CAISEEGGEQYF. CDR3 nucleotides: TGTGCCATCAGTGAGGAGGGGGGAGAGCAGTACTTC.